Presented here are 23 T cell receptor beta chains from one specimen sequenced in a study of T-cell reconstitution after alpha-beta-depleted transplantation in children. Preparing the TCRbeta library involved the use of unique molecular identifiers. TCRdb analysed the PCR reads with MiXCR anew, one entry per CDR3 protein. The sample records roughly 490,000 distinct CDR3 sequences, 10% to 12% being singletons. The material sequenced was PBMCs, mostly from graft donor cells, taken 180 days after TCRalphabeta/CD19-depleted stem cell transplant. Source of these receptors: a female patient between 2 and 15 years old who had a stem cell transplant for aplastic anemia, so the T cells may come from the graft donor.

The CDR3 region has the DNA TGTGCCAGCAGTCTAGACAGTTTAGCATCCTACGAGCAGTACGTC. Translating gives CASSLDSLASYEQYV. This chain uses TRBV2 with TRBJ2-7; TRBD1 might be the D (5 bases). Germline lookup yields CDR1 SNHLY and CDR2 FYNNEI. V was trimmed by 5 bases and J by 1 base, leaving 15 bases between them. The CDR3 contains 15 residues.

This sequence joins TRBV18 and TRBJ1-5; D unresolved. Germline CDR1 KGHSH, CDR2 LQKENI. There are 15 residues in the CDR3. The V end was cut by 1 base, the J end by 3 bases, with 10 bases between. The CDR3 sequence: CASSPRGQTNQPQHF. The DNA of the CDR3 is TGTGCCAGCTCACCACGGGGTCAAACCAATCAGCCCCAGCATTTT.

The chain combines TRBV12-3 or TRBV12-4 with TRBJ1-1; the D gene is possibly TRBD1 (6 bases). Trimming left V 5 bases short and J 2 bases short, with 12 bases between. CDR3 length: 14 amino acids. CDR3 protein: CASSRRTANTEAFF. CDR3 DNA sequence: TGTGCCAGCAGTCGACGGACAGCTAACACTGAAGCTTTCTTT.

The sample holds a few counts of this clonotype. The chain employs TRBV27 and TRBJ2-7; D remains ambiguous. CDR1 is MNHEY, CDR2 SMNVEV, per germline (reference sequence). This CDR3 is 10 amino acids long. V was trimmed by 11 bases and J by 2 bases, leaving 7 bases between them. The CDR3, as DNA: TGTGCCGAGTGGGCCTACGAGCAGTACGTC. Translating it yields CAEWAYEQYV.

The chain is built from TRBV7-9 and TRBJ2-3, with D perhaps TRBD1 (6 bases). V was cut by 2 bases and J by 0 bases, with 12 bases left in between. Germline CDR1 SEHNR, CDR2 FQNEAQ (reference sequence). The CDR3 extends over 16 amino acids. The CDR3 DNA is TGTGCCAGCAGCTTACACCCAACAGGGAGCACAGATACGCAGTATTTT. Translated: CASSLHPTGSTDTQYF.

As DNA, the CDR3 is TGTGCCAGCAGTTTTTTATCACGTGGGGGCACCGGGGAGCTGTTTTTT. Translation: CASSFLSRGGTGELFF. The chain combines TRBV27 with TRBJ2-2, with D perhaps TRBD1 or TRBD2 (5 bases each). The CDR3 sequence is 16 residues long. V was shortened by 3 bases and J by 4 bases, with 15 bases between the two germline ends. Germline V gives CDR1 MNHEY, CDR2 SMNVEV (reference sequence).

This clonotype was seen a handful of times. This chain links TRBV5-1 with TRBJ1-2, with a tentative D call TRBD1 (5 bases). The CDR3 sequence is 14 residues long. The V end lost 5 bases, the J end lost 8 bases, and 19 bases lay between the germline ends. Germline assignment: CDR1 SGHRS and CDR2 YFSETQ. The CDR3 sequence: CASSQQDGGWGYTF. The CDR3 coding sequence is TGCGCCAGCAGTCAACAGGACGGAGGTTGGGGCTACACCTTC.

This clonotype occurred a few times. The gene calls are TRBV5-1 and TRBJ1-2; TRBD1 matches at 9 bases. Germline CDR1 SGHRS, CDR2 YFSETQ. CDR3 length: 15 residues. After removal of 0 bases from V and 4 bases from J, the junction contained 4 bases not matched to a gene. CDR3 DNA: TGCGCCAGCAGCTTGGACGGGACAGGGTCCTATGGCTACACCTTC. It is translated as CASSLDGTGSYGYTF.

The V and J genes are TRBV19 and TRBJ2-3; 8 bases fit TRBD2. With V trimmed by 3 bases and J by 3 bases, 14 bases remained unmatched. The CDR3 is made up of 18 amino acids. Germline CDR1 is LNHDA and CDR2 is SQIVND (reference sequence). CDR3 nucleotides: TGTGCCAGTAGTATCACGGGAGCGGGAGTTCGGTTGACAGATACGCAGTATTTT. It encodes CASSITGAGVRLTDTQYF.

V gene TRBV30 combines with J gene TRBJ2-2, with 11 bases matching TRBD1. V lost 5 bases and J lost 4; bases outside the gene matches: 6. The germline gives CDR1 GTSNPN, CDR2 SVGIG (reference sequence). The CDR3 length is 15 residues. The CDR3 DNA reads TGTGCCTGGGACACCGGGACAGGGGGCACCGGGGAGCTGTTTTTT. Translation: CAWDTGTGGTGELFF. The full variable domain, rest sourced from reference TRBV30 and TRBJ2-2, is SQTIHQWPATLVQPVGSPLSLECTVEGTSNPNLYWYRQAAGRGLQLLFYSVGIGQISSEVPQNLSASRPQDRQFILSSKKLLLSDSGFYLCAWDTGTGGTGELFFGEGSRLTVL.

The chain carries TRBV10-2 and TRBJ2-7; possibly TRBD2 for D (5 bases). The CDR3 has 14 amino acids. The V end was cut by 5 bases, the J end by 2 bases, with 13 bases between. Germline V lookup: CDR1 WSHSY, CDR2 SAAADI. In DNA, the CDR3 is TGCGCCAGCAGTTCTAGCCGGTTTACCTACGAGCAGTACGTC. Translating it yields CASSSSRFTYEQYV.

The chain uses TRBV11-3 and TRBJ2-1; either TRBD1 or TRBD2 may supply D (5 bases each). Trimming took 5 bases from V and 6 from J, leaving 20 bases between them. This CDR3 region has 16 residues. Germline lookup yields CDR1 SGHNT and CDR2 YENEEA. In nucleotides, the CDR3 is TGTGCCAGCAGCCGCTGGGACGAAGCGCCATTCAATGAGCAGTTCTTC. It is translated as CASSRWDEAPFNEQFF.

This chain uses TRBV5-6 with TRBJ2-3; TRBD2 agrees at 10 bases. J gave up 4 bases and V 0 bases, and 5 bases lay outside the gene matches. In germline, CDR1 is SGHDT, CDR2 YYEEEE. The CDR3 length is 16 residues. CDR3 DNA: TGTGCCAGCAGCTTGGGGGCTAGCGGGAGTCCAGATACGCAGTATTTT. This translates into CASSLGASGSPDTQYF. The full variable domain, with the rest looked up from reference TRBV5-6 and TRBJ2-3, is DAGVTQSPTHLIKTRGQQVTLRCSPKSGHDTVSWYQQALGQGPQFIFQYYEEEERQRGNFPDRFSGHQFPNYSSELNVNALLLGDSALYLCASSLGASGSPDTQYFGPGTRLTVL.

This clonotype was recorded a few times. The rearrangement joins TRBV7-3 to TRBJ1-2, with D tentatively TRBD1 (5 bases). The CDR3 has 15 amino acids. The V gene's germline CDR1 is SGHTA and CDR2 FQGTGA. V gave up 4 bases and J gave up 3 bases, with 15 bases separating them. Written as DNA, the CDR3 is TGTGCCAGCAGCTCTGGGGCCCGAAGAGACTATGGCTACACCTTC. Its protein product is CASSSGARRDYGYTF.

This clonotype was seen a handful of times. The CDR3 sequence is CASSLRGDRRGAFF. The CDR3 coding sequence is TGTGCCAGCAGTTTACGGGGGGACAGGCGTGGTGCTTTCTTT. This chain links TRBV28 with TRBJ1-1, with 8 bases that match TRBD1. V shed 2 bases and J 11 bases; nucleotides not matched to a gene: 10. The CDR3 is made up of 14 amino acids. The germline gives CDR1 MDHEN, CDR2 SYDVKM.

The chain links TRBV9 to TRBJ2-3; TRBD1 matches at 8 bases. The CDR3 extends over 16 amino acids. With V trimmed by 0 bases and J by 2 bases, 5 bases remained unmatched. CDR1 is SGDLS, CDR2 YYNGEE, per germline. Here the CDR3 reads CASSVVATGDTDTQYF. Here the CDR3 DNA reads TGTGCCAGCAGCGTAGTGGCGACAGGGGACACAGATACGCAGTATTTT.

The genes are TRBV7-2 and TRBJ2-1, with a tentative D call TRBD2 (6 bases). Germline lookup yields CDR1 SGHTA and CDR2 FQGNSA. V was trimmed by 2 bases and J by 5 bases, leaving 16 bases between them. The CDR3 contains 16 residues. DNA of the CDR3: TGTGCCAGCAGCTTACGGGTGCGGGACGGTAACAATGAGCAGTTCTTC. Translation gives CASSLRVRDGNNEQFF. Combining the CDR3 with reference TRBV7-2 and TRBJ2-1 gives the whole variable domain GAGVSQSPSNKVTEKGKDVELRCDPISGHTALYWYRQSLGQGLEFLIYFQGNSAPDKSGLPSDRFSAERTGGSVSTLTIQRTQQEDSAVYLCASSLRVRDGNNEQFFGPGTRLTVL.

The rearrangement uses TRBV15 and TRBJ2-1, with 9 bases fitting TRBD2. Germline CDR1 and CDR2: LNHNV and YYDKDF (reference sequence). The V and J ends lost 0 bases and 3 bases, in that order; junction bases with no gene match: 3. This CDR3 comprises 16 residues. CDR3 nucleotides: TGTGCCACCAGCAGAGAGACTAGCGGCCGCTACAATGAGCAGTTCTTC. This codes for CATSRETSGRYNEQFF.

The CDR3 sequence is CASSFGYGAATDTQYF. The CDR3 DNA follows: TGTGCCAGCAGTTTTGGGTATGGGGCAGCCACAGATACGCAGTATTTT. This rearrangement joins TRBV12-3 or TRBV12-4 to TRBJ2-3, with D maybe TRBD1 (5 bases). Trimming left V 3 bases short and J 2 bases short, with 15 bases between. This CDR3 comprises 16 residues.

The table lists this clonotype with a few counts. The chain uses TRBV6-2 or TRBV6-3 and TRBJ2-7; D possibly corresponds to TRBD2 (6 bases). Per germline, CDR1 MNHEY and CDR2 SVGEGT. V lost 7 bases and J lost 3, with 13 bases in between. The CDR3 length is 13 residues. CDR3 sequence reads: CASKAGGNYEQYF. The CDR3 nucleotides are TGTGCCAGCAAGGCCGGGGGAAACTACGAGCAGTACTTC.

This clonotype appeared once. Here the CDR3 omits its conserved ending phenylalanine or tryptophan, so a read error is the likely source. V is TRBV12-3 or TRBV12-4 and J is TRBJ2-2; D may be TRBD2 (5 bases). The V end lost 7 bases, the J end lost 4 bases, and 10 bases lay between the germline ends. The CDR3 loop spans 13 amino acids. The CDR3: CASKGRGTGELFS. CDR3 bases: TGTGCCAGCAAAGGTCGGGGCACCGGGGAGCTGTTTTCT.

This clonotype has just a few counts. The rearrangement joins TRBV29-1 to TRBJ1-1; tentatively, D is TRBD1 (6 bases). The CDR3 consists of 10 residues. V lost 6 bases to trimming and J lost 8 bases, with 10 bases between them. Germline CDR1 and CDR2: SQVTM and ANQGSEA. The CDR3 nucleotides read TGCAGCGTCTGGGGGGGCGAAGCTTTCTTT. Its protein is CSVWGGEAFF.

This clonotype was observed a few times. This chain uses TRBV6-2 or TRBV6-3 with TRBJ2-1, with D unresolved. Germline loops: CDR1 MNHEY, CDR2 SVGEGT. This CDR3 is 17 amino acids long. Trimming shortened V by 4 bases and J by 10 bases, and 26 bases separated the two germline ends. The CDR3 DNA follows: TGTGCCAGCAGTTCGACCCTCTACCGGCTTAAGTTGGAGGAGCAGTTCTTC. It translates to CASSSTLYRLKLEEQFF.